The following is a TCR beta chain sequence with its context. This receptor's antigen is unknown. Base-call qualities are not available, and no considerably larger clone is one nucleotide away. V drops 4 bases and J drops 5 bases, leaving 15 bases in between. Counted from cysteine to phenylalanine, this CDR3 has 15 amino acids. The only DNA kept is the CDR3, 45 bases in frame from the first base. Reading the germline V gene (reference sequence) gives CDR1 PRHDT and CDR2 FYEKMQ. The data were taken from a study of technical replicates of blood from several donors (dated 2017 in TCRdb). To prepare the library, the immunoSEQ multiplex PCR assay was applied. Entries here come from immuneACCESS through TCRdb and include only in-frame sequences with V and J called. Some clones fail to appear in such tables; in the studies checked, an unresolved V gene covers under half of the shortfall, and the cause of the remainder is unknown. In all, the sample holds 75,000 to 95,000 clones, and 95% of those were seen once. The ten top clones hold roughly 0.28% of the sample.

The chain is assembled from TRBV13 and TRBJ1-3; the D gene is perhaps TRBD1, from 6 matching bases. The sequence derives from a human donor in good health. The sequenced sample consisted of T cells isolated from PBMCs. The CDR3 reads as follows: CASSSSGTRRNTIYF. The sequenced DNA is TGTGCCAGCAGCTCAAGCGGGACACGAAGAAACACCATATATTTT.